This T cell receptor (beta chain) derives from a study of shared clonotypes between healthy human individuals. The naive CD8 population came from CD45RO-negative cells selected for CCR7, without terminally differentiated effector memory CD45RA+ cells. Adult donors, all healthy and HIV-negative, had no recent acute infections or vaccinations. Germline V lookup: CDR1 SQVTM, CDR2 ANQGSEA. The CDR3 sequence is 17 residues long. J gave up 6 bases and V 2 bases, and 18 bases lay outside the gene matches. Assay: immunoSEQ multiplex PCR; the TCRdb copy retains only in-frame clones and omits some. This sample yields hundreds of thousands of clones, of which 90% to 95% are seen a single time; approximately 24% belongs to the top ten.

The sequencing sample was made of naive CD8+ T cells sorted from blood. The clonotype comes from a man aged 25 to 45 in good health. This chain connects TRBV29-1 to TRBJ2-7, with TRBD2 matching over 8 bases. The CDR3 DNA reads as TGCAGCGTTGAATTTAGCGGGACGGCCCCTTTTGACGGCGAGCAGTACTTC. This gives the protein CSVEFSGTAPFDGEQYF.